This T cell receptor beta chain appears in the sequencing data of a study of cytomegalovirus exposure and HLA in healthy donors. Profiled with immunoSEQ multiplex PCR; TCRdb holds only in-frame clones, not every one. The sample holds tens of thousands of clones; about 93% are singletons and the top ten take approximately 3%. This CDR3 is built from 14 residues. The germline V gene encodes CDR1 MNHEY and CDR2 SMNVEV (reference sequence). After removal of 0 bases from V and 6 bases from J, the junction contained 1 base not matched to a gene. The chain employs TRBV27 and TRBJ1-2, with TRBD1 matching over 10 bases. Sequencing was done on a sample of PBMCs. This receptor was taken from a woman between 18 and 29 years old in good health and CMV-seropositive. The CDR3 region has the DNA TGTGCCAGCAGTTTATCGACAGGGGGCAATGGCTACACCTTC. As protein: CASSLSTGGNGYTF.